This TCR beta chain was identified in a study of cytomegalovirus exposure and HLA in healthy donors. This CDR3 has 11 residues. Germline CDR1 reads PRHDT; CDR2 reads FYEKMQ (reference sequence). The V end lost 5 bases, the J end lost 8 bases, and 9 bases lay between the germline ends. Only a few counts were recorded for this clone. The PCR used 60 Vbeta and 13 Jbeta primers. Original methodology: A later analysis tallied 65 million to 85 million unique TCR beta chains, approximately 11 million of them shared. Profiled with immunoSEQ multiplex PCR; TCRdb holds only in-frame clones, not every one. That table gives V, J and clone size, and the DNA gave D and trimming. The data contain under 90,000 clones, roughly 73% of them seen just once; the ten biggest clones take up approximately 2.1%.

The receptor's source is a man aged 35 to 55 in good health and CMV-seronegative. The chain has TRBV13 and TRBJ1-1; D gene uncertain. Material: PBMCs. The DNA of the CDR3 is TGTGCCAGCAGCCAAGTGCGGGAAGCTTTCTTT. It yields the protein CASSQVREAFF.